This TCR beta chain was documented in a study of T cells in Graves' hyperthyroidism and ophthalmopathy. Worth noting for this clonotype: Its antigen is not known.

Ophthalmopathy cases scored 3 or more on the Clinical Activity Score and 4 or more on NOSPECS grade, with duration below 3 months. The source of the PBMCs was over 8.5 ml of fresh peripheral blood. General study findings and limits: Within blood appeared most thyroid clonotypes that had expanded above 0.001. Stable hyperthyroidism was told apart from ophthalmopathy by a model built on 13 V-J features.

The CDR3 is 18 amino acids. Trimming cost V 2 bases and J 6 bases; bases outside gene matches: 11. Germline-derived CDR1 and CDR2 are SGHAT and FQDESV (reference sequence). Amplification targeted TCR beta CDR3 regions from RNA transcripts. HTBI primers drove first-round RT-PCR of the TCR CDR3. TCRdb reanalysed the multiplex PCR reads using MiXCR and keeps one entry per CDR3 protein. The data show approximately 490,000 distinct CDR3 sequences, roughly 22% seen once. The sequence was obtained from a woman in her sixties or seventies with Graves' ophthalmopathy. Sequenced: blood. The chain combines TRBV11-1 with TRBJ2-1; 12 nucleotides align to TRBD2. CDR3 residues: CASSLTLAGGERGNEQFF. In nucleotides, the CDR3 is TGTGCCAGCAGCTTAACGCTAGCGGGAGGGGAGCGTGGCAATGAGCAGTTCTTC.